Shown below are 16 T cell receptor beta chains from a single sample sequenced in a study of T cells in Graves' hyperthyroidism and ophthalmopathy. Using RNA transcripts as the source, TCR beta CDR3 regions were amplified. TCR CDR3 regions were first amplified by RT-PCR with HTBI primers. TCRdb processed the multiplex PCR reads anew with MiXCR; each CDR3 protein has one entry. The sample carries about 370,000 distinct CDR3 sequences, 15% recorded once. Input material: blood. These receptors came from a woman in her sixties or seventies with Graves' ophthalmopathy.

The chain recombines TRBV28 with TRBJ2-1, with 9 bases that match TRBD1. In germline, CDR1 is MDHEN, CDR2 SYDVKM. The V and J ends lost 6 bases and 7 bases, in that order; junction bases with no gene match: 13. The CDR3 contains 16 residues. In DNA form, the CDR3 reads TGTGCCAGCAGCTCCTCACGGGACAGGGTGAGGAATGAGCAGTTCTTC. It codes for CASSSSRDRVRNEQFF.

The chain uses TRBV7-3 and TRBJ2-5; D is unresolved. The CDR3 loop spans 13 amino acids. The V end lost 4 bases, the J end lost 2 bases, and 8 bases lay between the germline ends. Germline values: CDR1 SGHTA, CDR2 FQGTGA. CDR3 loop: CASSSIPQETQYF. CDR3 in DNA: TGTGCCAGCAGCTCAATCCCTCAAGAGACCCAGTACTTC.

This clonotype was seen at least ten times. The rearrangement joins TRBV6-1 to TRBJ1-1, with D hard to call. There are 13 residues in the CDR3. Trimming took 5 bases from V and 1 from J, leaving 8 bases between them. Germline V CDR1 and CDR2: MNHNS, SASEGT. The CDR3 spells CASSYGPNTEAFF. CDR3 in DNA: TGTGCCAGCAGTTACGGACCGAACACTGAAGCTTTCTTT.

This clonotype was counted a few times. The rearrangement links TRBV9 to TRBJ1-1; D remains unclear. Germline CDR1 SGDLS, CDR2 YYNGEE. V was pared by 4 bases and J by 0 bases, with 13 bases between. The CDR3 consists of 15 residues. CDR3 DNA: TGTGCCAGCAGCCCCGAGCTTTACGTGAACACTGAAGCTTTCTTT. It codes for CASSPELYVNTEAFF. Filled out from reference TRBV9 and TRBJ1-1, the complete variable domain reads DSGVTQTPKHLITATGQRVTLRCSPRSGDLSVYWYQQSLDQGLQFLIQYYNGEERAKGNILERFSAQQFPDLHSELNLSSLELGDSALYFCASSPELYVNTEAFFGQGTRLTVV.

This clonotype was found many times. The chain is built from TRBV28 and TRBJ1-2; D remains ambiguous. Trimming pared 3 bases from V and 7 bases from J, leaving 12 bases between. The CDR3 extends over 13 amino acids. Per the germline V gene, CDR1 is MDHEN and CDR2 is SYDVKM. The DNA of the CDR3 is TGTGCCAGCAGTTTCTTGTCCTCCCCTGGCTACACCTTC. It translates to CASSFLSSPGYTF.

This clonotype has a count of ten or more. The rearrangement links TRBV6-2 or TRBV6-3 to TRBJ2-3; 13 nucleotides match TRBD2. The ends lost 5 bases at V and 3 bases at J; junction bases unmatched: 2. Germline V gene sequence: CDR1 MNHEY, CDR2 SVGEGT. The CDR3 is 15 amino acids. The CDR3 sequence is CASSKGLAGTDTQYF. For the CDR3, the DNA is TGTGCCAGCAGTAAGGGACTAGCGGGAACAGATACGCAGTATTTT.

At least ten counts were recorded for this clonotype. In DNA form, the CDR3 reads TGTGCCAGCAGCATGGACAGGGAGAACACTGAAGCTTTCTTT. Its translation is CASSMDRENTEAFF. This sequence joins TRBV7-2 and TRBJ1-1, with 8 bases fitting TRBD1. The CDR3 length is 14 residues. With 5 bases clipped from V and 1 base from J, the junction kept 3 bases outside the gene matches. Germline lookup yields CDR1 SGHTA and CDR2 FQGNSA.

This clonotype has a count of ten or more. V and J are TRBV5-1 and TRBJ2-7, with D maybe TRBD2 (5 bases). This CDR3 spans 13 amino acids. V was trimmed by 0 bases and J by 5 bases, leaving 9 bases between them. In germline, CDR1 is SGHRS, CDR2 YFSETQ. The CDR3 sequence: CASSLARRNEQYF. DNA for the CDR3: TGCGCCAGCAGCTTGGCCCGGAGGAACGAGCAGTACTTC.

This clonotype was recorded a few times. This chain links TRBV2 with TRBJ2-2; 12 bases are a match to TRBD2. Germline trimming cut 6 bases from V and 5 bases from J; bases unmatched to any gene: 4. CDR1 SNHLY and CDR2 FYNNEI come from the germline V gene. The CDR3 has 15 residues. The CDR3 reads CASRGTSGRTGELFF. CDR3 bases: TGTGCCAGCAGAGGGACTAGCGGGCGTACCGGGGAGCTGTTTTTT. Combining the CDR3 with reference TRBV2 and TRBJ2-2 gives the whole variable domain EPEVTQTPSHQVTQMGQEVILRCVPISNHLYFYWYRQILGQKVEFLVSFYNNEISEKSEIFDDQFSVERPDGSNFTLKIRSTKLEDSAMYFCASRGTSGRTGELFFGEGSRLTVL.

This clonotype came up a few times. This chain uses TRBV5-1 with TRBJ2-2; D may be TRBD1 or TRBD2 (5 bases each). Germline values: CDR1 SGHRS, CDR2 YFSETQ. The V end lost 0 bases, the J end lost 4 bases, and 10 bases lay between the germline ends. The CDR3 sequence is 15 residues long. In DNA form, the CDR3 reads TGCGCCAGCAGCTTGGATCCCGGGGCCACCGGGGAGCTGTTTTTT. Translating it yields CASSLDPGATGELFF. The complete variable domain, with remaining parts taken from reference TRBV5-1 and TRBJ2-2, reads KAGVTQTPRYLIKTRGQQVTLSCSPISGHRSVSWYQQTPGQGLQFLFEYFSETQRNKGNFPGRFSGRQFSNSRSEMNVSTLELGDSALYLCASSLDPGATGELFFGEGSRLTVL.

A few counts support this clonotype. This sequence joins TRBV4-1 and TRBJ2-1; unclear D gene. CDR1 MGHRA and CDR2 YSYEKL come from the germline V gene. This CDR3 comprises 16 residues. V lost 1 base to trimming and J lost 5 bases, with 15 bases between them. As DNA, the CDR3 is TGCGCCAGCAGCCAAGTCGGCCTAGGACGGAACAATGAGCAGTTCTTC. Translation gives CASSQVGLGRNNEQFF.

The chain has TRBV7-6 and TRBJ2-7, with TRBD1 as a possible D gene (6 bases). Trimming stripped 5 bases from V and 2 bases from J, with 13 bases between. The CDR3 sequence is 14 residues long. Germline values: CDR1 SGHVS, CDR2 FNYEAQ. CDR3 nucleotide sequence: TGTGCCAGCAGCCCAGCAGGGGTGGCCTACGAGCAGTACTTC. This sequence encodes CASSPAGVAYEQYF.

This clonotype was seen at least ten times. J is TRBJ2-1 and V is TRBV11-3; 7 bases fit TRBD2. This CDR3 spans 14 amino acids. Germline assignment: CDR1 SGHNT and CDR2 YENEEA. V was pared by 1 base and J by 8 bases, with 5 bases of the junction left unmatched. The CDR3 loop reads CASSLGLAGYEQFF. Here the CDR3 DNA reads TGTGCCAGCAGCTTAGGACTAGCCGGGTATGAGCAGTTCTTC.

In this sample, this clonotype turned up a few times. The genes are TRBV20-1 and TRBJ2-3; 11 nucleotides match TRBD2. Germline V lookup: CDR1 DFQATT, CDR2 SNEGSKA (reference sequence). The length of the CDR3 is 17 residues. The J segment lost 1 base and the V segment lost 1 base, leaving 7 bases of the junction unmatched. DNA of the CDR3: TGCAGTGCTAGAGGTGAACTAGCGGGAGTTGGCACAGATACGCAGTATTTT. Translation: CSARGELAGVGTDTQYF.

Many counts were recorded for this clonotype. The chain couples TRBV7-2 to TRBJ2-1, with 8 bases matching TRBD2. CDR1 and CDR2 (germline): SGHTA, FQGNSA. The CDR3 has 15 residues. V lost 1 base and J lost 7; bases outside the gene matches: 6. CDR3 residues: CASSLVSGTSNEQFF. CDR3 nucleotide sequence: TGTGCCAGCAGCTTAGTTTCAGGGACTAGTAATGAGCAGTTCTTC.

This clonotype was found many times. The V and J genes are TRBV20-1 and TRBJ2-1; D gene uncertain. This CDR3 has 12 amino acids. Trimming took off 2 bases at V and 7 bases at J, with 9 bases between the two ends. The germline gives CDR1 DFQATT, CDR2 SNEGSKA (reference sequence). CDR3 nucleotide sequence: TGCAGTGCTAGATTTCAAGTGAATGAGCAGTTCTTC. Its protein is CSARFQVNEQFF.